These 27 T cell receptor beta chains were all obtained from the same sample, sequenced in a study of T cells after yellow fever vaccination. Each CDR3 protein is one row after TCRdb ran MiXCR on the 5' RACE reads. The sample has hundreds of thousands of distinct CDR3 sequences; roughly 6.1% are singletons. Sequenced here: PBMCs, sampled 5 days after the yellow fever booster vaccination. Receptor source: a man aged 30-40 years who received the YFV17D yellow fever vaccine.

The chain uses TRBV7-6 and TRBJ2-1; perhaps D is TRBD1 or TRBD2 (5 bases each). CDR1 SGHVS and CDR2 FNYEAQ come from the germline V gene. V was clipped by 4 bases and J by 6 bases, with 10 bases between them. The CDR3 is made up of 13 amino acids. CDR3 nucleotides: TGTGCCAGCAGCTCGGGACCCAGCAATGAGCAGTTCTTC. Translation gives CASSSGPSNEQFF. Filled out from reference TRBV7-6 and TRBJ2-1, the complete variable domain reads GAGVSQSPRYKVTKRGQDVALRCDPISGHVSLYWYRQALGQGPEFLTYFNYEAQQDKSGLPNDRFSAERPEGSISTLTIQRTEQRDSAMYRCASSSGPSNEQFFGPGTRLTVL.

The rearrangement links TRBV12-3 or TRBV12-4 to TRBJ2-2, with D perhaps matching TRBD2 (6 bases). Trimming removed 6 bases from V and 0 bases from J, with 11 bases in between. The CDR3 sequence is 15 residues long. CDR3 DNA: TGTGCCAGCAGGAGGGACTTCGCGAACACCGGGGAGCTGTTTTTT. Translating gives CASRRDFANTGELFF.

The V gene is TRBV24-1, the J gene TRBJ2-3, with D uncertain. Looked up from germline, CDR1 is KGHDR and CDR2 is SFDVKD. V lost 4 bases, J lost 6 bases, and 10 bases lay in between. This CDR3 is 13 amino acids long. CDR3 protein: CATSEVGSDTQYF. CDR3 in DNA: TGTGCCACCAGTGAGGTTGGATCCGATACGCAGTATTTT.

CDR3 sequence: CASTSGKGGNTEAFF. CDR3 DNA: TGTGCCAGTACTTCAGGGAAGGGAGGGAACACTGAAGCTTTCTTT. The chain is built from TRBV19 and TRBJ1-1; TRBD1 is a possible D gene (5 bases). The germline gives CDR1 LNHDA, CDR2 SQIVND (reference sequence). The V end was cut by 7 bases, the J end by 1 base, with 16 bases between. There are 15 residues in the CDR3. The full variable domain, with the rest looked up from reference TRBV19 and TRBJ1-1, is DGGITQSPKYLFRKEGQNVTLSCEQNLNHDAMYWYRQDPGQGLRLIYYSQIVNDFQKGDIAEGYSVSREKKESFPLTVTSAQKNPTAFYLCASTSGKGGNTEAFFGQGTRLTVV.

In its sample, this clonotype was seen many times. The chain combines TRBV2 with TRBJ2-3, with TRBD2 matching over 12 bases. Germline V CDR1 and CDR2: SNHLY, FYNNEI. Trimming cost V 3 bases and J 3 bases; bases outside gene matches: 1. CDR3 size: 15 residues. As DNA, the CDR3 is TGTGCCAGCAGTGAGGGGACTAGCGGGACAGATACGCAGTATTTT. Amino acids: CASSEGTSGTDTQYF.

This clonotype was seen more than once but under ten times. The rearrangement links TRBV7-2 to TRBJ2-1, with 14 bases matching TRBD2. The CDR3 loop spans 16 amino acids. The germline gives CDR1 SGHTA, CDR2 FQGNSA. V was pared by 5 bases and J by 4 bases, with 4 bases of the junction left unmatched. In DNA, the CDR3 is TGTGCCAGCAGCACACGACTAGCGGGAGGGTACAATGAGCAGTTCTTC. Translating gives CASSTRLAGGYNEQFF.

This clonotype has a handful of counts. This chain links TRBV10-2 with TRBJ2-5; TRBD2 is a possible D gene (6 bases). V was trimmed by 8 bases and J by 1 base, leaving 14 bases between them. CDR1 WSHSY and CDR2 SAAADI come from the germline V gene. The CDR3 totals 14 residues. The CDR3 bases are TGCGCCAGCGACCCCCGGAGGGGCCAAGAGACCCAGTACTTC. This translates into CASDPRRGQETQYF.

This chain links TRBV18 with TRBJ1-2; D remains ambiguous. V dropped 1 base and J dropped 1 base, with 16 bases sitting between them. Looked up from germline, CDR1 is KGHSH and CDR2 is LQKENI. The CDR3 is made up of 17 amino acids. CDR3 sequence reads: CASSPQLHRLNNYGYTF. In DNA, the CDR3 is TGTGCCAGCTCACCACAGTTGCACCGCCTTAATAACTATGGCTACACCTTC. The variable domain in full, with the rest retrieved from reference TRBV18 and TRBJ1-2, is NAGVMQNPRHLVRRRGQEARLRCSPMKGHSHVYWYRQLPEEGLKFMVYLQKENIIDESGMPKERFSAEFPKEGPSILRIQQVVRGDSAAYFCASSPQLHRLNNYGYTFGSGTRLTVV.

This clonotype was counted at least ten times. This sequence joins TRBV2 and TRBJ2-2; TRBD2 matches at 10 bases. The CDR3 runs to 15 residues. Germline assignment: CDR1 SNHLY and CDR2 FYNNEI. J lost 4 bases, V lost 5 bases, and 4 bases had no gene match. CDR3 region: CASSRTSGVTGELFF. DNA of the CDR3: TGTGCCAGCAGTCGGACTAGCGGAGTCACCGGGGAGCTGTTTTTT. The full variable domain, completed using reference TRBV2 and TRBJ2-2, is EPEVTQTPSHQVTQMGQEVILRCVPISNHLYFYWYRQILGQKVEFLVSFYNNEISEKSEIFDDQFSVERPDGSNFTLKIRSTKLEDSAMYFCASSRTSGVTGELFFGEGSRLTVL.

This clonotype was detected many times. The rearrangement joins TRBV7-3 to TRBJ2-5; D is unresolved. The V gene's germline CDR1 is SGHTA and CDR2 FQGTGA. Trimming left V 8 bases short and J 1 base short, with 11 bases between. The CDR3 spans 13 residues. CDR3: CASARSAQETQYF. The CDR3 DNA reads TGTGCCAGCGCCCGGTCAGCCCAAGAGACCCAGTACTTC.

The rearrangement links TRBV7-6 to TRBJ2-1; 7 positions match TRBD2. Germline CDR1 reads SGHVS; CDR2 reads FNYEAQ. This CDR3 spans 16 amino acids. V dropped 3 bases and J dropped 1; count of bases not matched to a gene: 6. DNA for the CDR3: TGTGCCAGCAGCTTGGGTTACGGGAGGTCCTACAATGAGCAGTTCTTC. Translation gives CASSLGYGRSYNEQFF.

This clonotype appeared a few times. The chain combines TRBV2 with TRBJ2-2; 7 nucleotides match TRBD2. The CDR3 is made up of 15 amino acids. With V trimmed by 4 bases and J by 5 bases, 7 bases remained unmatched. The germline CDR1 and CDR2 sequences are SNHLY and FYNNEI. CDR3 DNA: TGTGCCAGCAGTGCAAGACTAGCCGGGACCGGGGAGCTGTTTTTT. Its protein is CASSARLAGTGELFF.

The CDR3 protein is CASRGQSNTEAFF. In DNA, the CDR3 is TGTGCCAGTAGGGGACAGTCGAACACTGAAGCTTTCTTT. The chain has TRBV19 and TRBJ1-1; 7 nucleotides line up with TRBD1. Germline CDR1 is LNHDA and CDR2 is SQIVND (reference sequence). The CDR3 contains 13 residues. V gave up 6 bases and J gave up 1 base; unmatched junction bases: 2.

V usage is TRBV27 and J usage is TRBJ2-3; D perhaps matches TRBD1 (5 bases). The CDR3 covers 15 residues. Germline assignment: CDR1 MNHEY and CDR2 SMNVEV (reference sequence). With 5 bases removed from V and 4 bases from J, the gap between germline ends came to 16 bases. For the CDR3, the DNA is TGTGCCAGCAGTCCCCTGAAGACAGACCCAGATACGCAGTATTTT. Its protein is CASSPLKTDPDTQYF.

There are a few counts of this clonotype. The V call is TRBV4-2, the J call TRBJ1-2; TRBD1 is a possible D gene (5 bases). The CDR3 sequence is 16 residues long. CDR1 and CDR2 from the germline V gene are LGHNA and YNFKEQ. Trimming shortened V by 1 base and J by 6 bases, and 18 bases separated the two germline ends. The CDR3 sequence: CASSQVDQGVANGYTF. The CDR3 DNA reads TGTGCCAGCAGCCAAGTAGATCAGGGCGTAGCGAATGGCTACACCTTC.

This clonotype has at least ten counts. The rearrangement uses TRBV7-2 and TRBJ2-5; a possible D gene is TRBD2 (6 bases). Germline CDR1 is SGHTA and CDR2 is FQGNSA. This CDR3 is built from 15 residues. Trimming cost V 2 bases and J 1 base, with 11 bases left between them. The CDR3 reads CASSLNAGPQETQYF. CDR3 DNA sequence: TGTGCCAGCAGCTTAAACGCGGGACCCCAAGAGACCCAGTACTTC.

This rearrangement joins TRBV4-3 to TRBJ2-1; TRBD2 aligns across 9 bases. V lost 1 base to trimming and J lost 8 bases; unmatched junction nucleotides: 6. The CDR3 contains 15 residues. Germline CDR1 and CDR2: LGHNA and YSLEER. Written as DNA, the CDR3 is TGCGCCAGCAGCCAAGGGGGGACTAGCAGGGATGAGCAGTTCTTC. Encoded protein: CASSQGGTSRDEQFF.

The sample holds a few counts of this clonotype. The chain carries TRBV7-2 and TRBJ2-1; 8 bases match TRBD2. The V gene end was trimmed by 4 bases and the J gene end by 9 bases; junction bases not matched to a gene: 8. The CDR3 totals 14 residues. CDR1 is SGHTA and CDR2 is FQGNSA in the germline V gene. The CDR3 DNA is TGTGCCAGCAGCTGGGGACTAGTAGGGGGTGAGCAGTTCTTC. Its translation is CASSWGLVGGEQFF.

This clonotype was detected ten times or more. The chain joins TRBV5-6 to TRBJ2-3; 7 bases match TRBD2. The CDR3 has 14 amino acids. Germline CDR1 and CDR2: SGHDT and YYEEEE. Unmatched junction bases numbered 7, after V lost 6 bases and J lost 3 bases. CDR3 amino acids: CASNSGTMTDTQYF. The CDR3 DNA sequence: TGTGCCAGCAACTCCGGGACTATGACAGATACGCAGTATTTT. Using reference TRBV5-6 and TRBJ2-3 for the parts outside the CDR3, the full variable domain is DAGVTQSPTHLIKTRGQQVTLRCSPKSGHDTVSWYQQALGQGPQFIFQYYEEEERQRGNFPDRFSGHQFPNYSSELNVNALLLGDSALYLCASNSGTMTDTQYFGPGTRLTVL.

This clonotype was recorded many times. The chain couples TRBV7-2 to TRBJ2-7, with 7 nucleotides matching TRBD1. The V and J ends lost 5 bases and 1 base, in that order; junction bases with no gene match: 8. This CDR3 is built from 15 residues. In germline, CDR1 is SGHTA, CDR2 FQGNSA. In DNA, the CDR3 is TGTGCCAGCAGCCCCCGACAGGGTGGGTCCTACGAGCAGTACTTC. Its protein is CASSPRQGGSYEQYF. The variable domain in full, with the rest retrieved from reference TRBV7-2 and TRBJ2-7, is GAGVSQSPSNKVTEKGKDVELRCDPISGHTALYWYRQSLGQGLEFLIYFQGNSAPDKSGLPSDRFSAERTGGSVSTLTIQRTQQEDSAVYLCASSPRQGGSYEQYFGPGTRLTVT.

This clonotype appeared many times. The rearrangement uses TRBV5-1 and TRBJ2-1; D is ambiguous. The germline gives CDR1 SGHRS, CDR2 YFSETQ. This CDR3 has 15 residues. Trimming pared 4 bases from V and 0 bases from J, leaving 11 bases between. CDR3 nucleotides: TGCGCCAGCAGCCATAGGGTTAGCTCCTACAATGAGCAGTTCTTC. This gives the protein CASSHRVSSYNEQFF.

This clonotype was found many times. J is TRBJ2-7 and V is TRBV12-3 or TRBV12-4; no clear D gene. The CDR3 length is 14 residues. V was clipped by 7 bases and J by 0 bases, with 13 bases between them. CDR3 residues: CASILGGSSYEQYF. CDR3 in DNA: TGTGCCAGCATCCTTGGCGGAAGCTCCTACGAGCAGTACTTC.

This clonotype was detected only a few times. The chain uses TRBV29-1 and TRBJ2-5, with 7 bases aligning to TRBD2. The trim removed 6 bases at V and 1 base at J, leaving 5 bases unmatched. The length of the CDR3 is 13 residues. The V gene's germline CDR1 is SQVTM and CDR2 ANQGSEA. The CDR3 reads CSVRGSLQETQYF. The CDR3 region has the DNA TGCAGCGTGCGGGGGTCCCTCCAAGAGACCCAGTACTTC.

In this sample, this clonotype turned up many times. In nucleotides, the CDR3 is TGTGCCAGCAGTTTATCCGGGGTCCAAGAGACCCAGTACTTC. Translating gives CASSLSGVQETQYF. The chain carries TRBV27 and TRBJ2-5, with a tentative D call TRBD2 (5 bases). Germline assignment: CDR1 MNHEY and CDR2 SMNVEV (reference sequence). Trimming shortened V by 0 bases and J by 1 base, and 6 bases separated the two germline ends. The CDR3 is 14 amino acids.

In its sample, this clonotype was seen many times. The chain uses TRBV7-2 and TRBJ2-1; no clear D gene. Trimming stripped 5 bases from V and 3 bases from J, with 5 bases between. The germline CDR1 and CDR2 sequences are SGHTA and FQGNSA. The CDR3 is 12 residues long. The CDR3 nucleotides read TGTGCCAGCAGCCCAAACTACAATGAGCAGTTCTTC. Protein: CASSPNYNEQFF.

This clonotype occurred a few times. The rearrangement uses TRBV20-1 and TRBJ2-7; the match to TRBD2 covers 9 bases. Germline-derived CDR1 and CDR2 are DFQATT and SNEGSKA (reference sequence). J lost 5 bases, V lost 2 bases, and 10 bases had no gene match. The CDR3 length is 15 residues. CDR3 nucleotide sequence: TGCAGTGCTAGACATTCTAGCGGGAATGGAGACGAGCAGTACTTC. This encodes CSARHSSGNGDEQYF.

J is TRBJ2-5 and V is TRBV28; D unresolved. Germline values: CDR1 MDHEN, CDR2 SYDVKM. V gave up 6 bases and J gave up 4 bases, with 6 bases separating them. This CDR3 has 11 amino acids. The CDR3 loop is CASRDLETQYF. CDR3 sequence (DNA): TGTGCCAGCAGGGATTTAGAGACCCAGTACTTC. The full variable domain, completed using reference TRBV28 and TRBJ2-5, is DVKVTQSSRYLVKRTGEKVFLECVQDMDHENMFWYRQDPGLGLRLIYFSYDVKMKEKGDIPEGYSVSREKKERFSLILESASTNQTSMYLCASRDLETQYFGPGTRLLVL.